Following are 18 T cell receptor beta chains from one sample sequenced in a study of PD-1 blockade in classical Hodgkin lymphoma. Stated time point: cycle 4 day 1 (C4D1), after 6 weeks of nivolumab. Every one of the patients relapsed after autologous stem cell transplantation (brentuximab vedotin exposure was variable). Magnetic depletion of unwanted cells isolated CD4+ T cells from thawed PBMCs. Using immunoSEQ multiplex PCR, the repertoire was profiled, and TCRdb retains in-frame clones only, with some absent. This table holds tens of thousands of clones, approximately 68% found once. The sample consisted of CD4+ T cells from blood, taken before the fourth cycle of nivolumab. The receptors stem from a human donor with classical Hodgkin lymphoma.

The genes are TRBV29-1 and TRBJ1-5; no clear D. Trimming cost V 1 base and J 4 bases, with 8 bases left between them. In germline, CDR1 is SQVTM, CDR2 ANQGSEA. This CDR3 is 13 amino acids long. In nucleotides, the CDR3 is TGCAGCGTTGAAGCAGGAAGAAATCAGCCCCAGCATTTT. Its translation is CSVEAGRNQPQHF.

J is TRBJ1-2 and V is TRBV2; 7 positions agree with TRBD1. This CDR3 has 13 residues. Germline loops: CDR1 SNHLY, CDR2 FYNNEI. Unmatched junction bases numbered 4, after V lost 3 bases and J lost 6 bases. The CDR3 coding sequence is TGTGCCAGCAGTGAGGGGGACAGCGATGGCTACACCTTC. It encodes CASSEGDSDGYTF.

Written as DNA, the CDR3 is TGCGCCAGCAGCCATACCGGGACCAACTATGGCTACACCTTC. It codes for CASSHTGTNYGYTF. This chain uses TRBV5-1 with TRBJ1-2; the D gene is possibly TRBD1 (5 bases). V was cut by 4 bases and J by 2 bases, with 12 bases left in between. The CDR3 covers 14 residues. Per germline, CDR1 SGHRS and CDR2 YFSETQ.

As for this clone: One junction end disagrees with the germline gene, perhaps due to a read error. The CDR3 coding sequence is TGTGCCAGCAGCGTAGGGGCGGGGACCTCCCACGAGCAGTACTTC. It specifies CASSVGAGTSHEQYF. The rearrangement joins TRBV9 to TRBJ2-7, with D perhaps TRBD2 (6 bases). The CDR3 totals 15 residues. CDR1 and CDR2 from the germline V gene are SGDLS and YYNGEE.

The chain couples TRBV18 to TRBJ1-2; D might be TRBD1 (6 bases). V was shortened by 2 bases and J by 3 bases, with 13 bases between the two germline ends. The germline V gene encodes CDR1 KGHSH and CDR2 LQKENI. The CDR3 sequence is 15 residues long. CDR3 sequence reads: CASSPLQGNYYGYTF. The CDR3 DNA is TGTGCCAGCTCACCATTACAGGGCAACTACTATGGCTACACCTTC.

The rearrangement uses TRBV7-2 and TRBJ2-1; D may match TRBD1 or TRBD2 (5 bases each). The germline V gene has CDR1 SGHTA and CDR2 FQGNSA. V was shortened by 3 bases and J by 7 bases, with 10 bases between the two germline ends. The CDR3 spans 13 residues. CDR3 sequence: CASSLRGWNEQFF. The CDR3 nucleotides read TGTGCCAGCAGCTTGAGGGGTTGGAATGAGCAGTTCTTC. The full variable domain, its missing parts supplied by reference TRBV7-2 and TRBJ2-1, is GAGVSQSPSNKVTEKGKDVELRCDPISGHTALYWYRQSLGQGLEFLIYFQGNSAPDKSGLPSDRFSAERTGGSVSTLTIQRTQQEDSAVYLCASSLRGWNEQFFGPGTRLTVL.

The count of this clone is one. The chain has TRBV7-8 and TRBJ1-2; TRBD1 agrees at 7 bases. The CDR3 runs 15 residues. Germline V gene lookup returns CDR1 SGHVS and CDR2 FQNEAQ. Losses at the gene ends were 1 base for V and 4 bases for J; bases not matched to a gene: 6. In nucleotides, the CDR3 is TGTGCCAGCAGCTTAGTCGGGACAGAAGTCTATGGCTACACCTTC. It is translated as CASSLVGTEVYGYTF. The variable domain in full, completed from reference TRBV7-8 and TRBJ1-2, reads GAGVSQSPRYKVAKRGQDVALRCDPISGHVSLFWYQQALGQGPEFLTYFQNEAQLDKSGLPSDRFFAERPEGSVSTLKIQRTQQEDSAVYLCASSLVGTEVYGYTFGSGTRLTVV.

This chain links TRBV2 with TRBJ2-3; no clear D gene. Between the trimmed V and J ends, which lost 5 bases and 8 bases, there was a span of 5 bases. CDR3 length: 10 amino acids. Germline V gene data show CDR1 as SNHLY and CDR2 as FYNNEI. The CDR3 is CASSRVTQYF. The DNA for the CDR3 is TGTGCCAGCAGTAGGGTTACGCAGTATTTT.

The chain is built from TRBV7-9 and TRBJ1-1, with D maybe TRBD1 (5 bases). Trimming left V 5 bases short and J 1 base short, with 17 bases between. Germline CDR1 SEHNR, CDR2 FQNEAQ (reference sequence). The CDR3 sequence is 16 residues long. CDR3 amino acids: CASSPRQWAGNTEAFF. CDR3 DNA sequence: TGTGCCAGCAGCCCCCGACAGTGGGCCGGGAACACTGAAGCTTTCTTT.

This clone was observed a single time. This rearrangement joins TRBV5-1 to TRBJ1-4, with 7 bases aligning to TRBD1. Looked up from germline, CDR1 is SGHRS and CDR2 is YFSETQ. V lost 5 bases, J lost 7 bases, and 5 bases stayed unmatched. The length of the CDR3 is 13 residues. DNA for the CDR3: TGCGCCAGCAGGGACAGGTGGGGTGAAAAACTGTTTTTT. It specifies CASRDRWGEKLFF.

The chain is built from TRBV14 and TRBJ1-2, with 7 bases that match TRBD1. CDR3 length equals 14 residues. Germline V lookup: CDR1 SGHDN, CDR2 FVKESK. The V and J ends lost 1 base and 5 bases, in that order; junction bases with no gene match: 4. The CDR3 region has the DNA TGTGCCAGCAGCCAAGTAACAGGGGTATATGGCTACACCTTC. Protein sequence: CASSQVTGVYGYTF.

The J gene is TRBJ1-4, the V gene TRBV5-1, with D unresolved. This CDR3 comprises 16 residues. V lost 0 bases and J lost 1, with 10 bases in between. Germline V gives CDR1 SGHRS, CDR2 YFSETQ. CDR3 in amino acids: CASSLVSVGTNEKLFF. The DNA for the CDR3 is TGCGCCAGCAGCTTGGTCAGTGTGGGAACTAATGAAAAACTGTTTTTT.

The rearrangement links TRBV28 to TRBJ2-7, with 9 bases lining up with TRBD1. The CDR3 is made up of 15 amino acids. The V and J ends lost 7 bases and 4 bases, in that order; junction bases with no gene match: 11. The germline gives CDR1 MDHEN, CDR2 SYDVKM. The CDR3 loop reads CASTYSGTGLYEQYF. The CDR3 coding sequence is TGTGCCAGCACCTACTCCGGGACAGGGTTATACGAGCAGTACTTC.

V and J are TRBV4-3 and TRBJ1-2; D unresolved. Trimming pared 1 base from V and 8 bases from J, leaving 20 bases between. The length of the CDR3 is 16 residues. Germline CDR1 reads LGHNA; CDR2 reads YSLEER. In DNA, the CDR3 is TGCGCCAGCAGCCAAGCGGGCAGTCCACCACCTGGCGGCTACACCTTC. Translated: CASSQAGSPPPGGYTF.

For this clone: Other DNA sequences of this sample code for an identical CDR3. The chain carries TRBV7-9 and TRBJ2-1; D might be TRBD1 or TRBD2, each matching 5 bases. CDR3 size: 15 residues. V was cut by 4 bases and J by 3 bases, with 13 bases left in between. CDR1 and CDR2 from the germline V gene are SEHNR and FQNEAQ (reference sequence). The CDR3 DNA follows: TGTGCCAGCAGCTCGGGACCGTCTGTCTACAATGAGCAGTTCTTC. Translation: CASSSGPSVYNEQFF.

The V gene is TRBV21-1, the J gene TRBJ2-7; the DNA was not used to check the table's D call, TRBD2. TRBV21-1 is noted as a pseudogene. CDR3 length: 15 amino acids. The chain's CDR3 is CASAMTRLSSYEQYF. In DNA form, the CDR3 reads TGTGCCAGCGCGATGACTAGGCTAAGCTCCTACGAGCAGTACTTC.

This sequence joins TRBV5-1 and TRBJ1-1; 8 nucleotides align to TRBD1. Germline V gene sequence: CDR1 SGHRS, CDR2 YFSETQ. J lost 4 bases, V lost 7 bases, and 9 bases had no gene match. The CDR3 loop spans 14 amino acids. The CDR3 sequence: CASAFIGQGTEAFF. The DNA for the CDR3 is TGCGCCAGCGCCTTCATTGGACAGGGCACTGAAGCTTTCTTT. The complete variable domain, with remaining parts taken from reference TRBV5-1 and TRBJ1-1, reads KAGVTQTPRYLIKTRGQQVTLSCSPISGHRSVSWYQQTPGQGLQFLFEYFSETQRNKGNFPGRFSGRQFSNSRSEMNVSTLELGDSALYLCASAFIGQGTEAFFGQGTRLTVV.

The V call is TRBV7-3, the J call TRBJ2-6; D tentatively fits TRBD1 or TRBD2 (5 bases each). V lost 5 bases, J lost 0 bases, and 11 bases lay in between. This CDR3 has 16 amino acids. Germline CDR1 SGHTA, CDR2 FQGTGA. CDR3 in DNA: TGTGCCAGCAGCCCGGGACGGTCCTCTGGGGCCAACGTCCTGACTTTC. It encodes CASSPGRSSGANVLTF.